These T cell receptor beta chains were read from a single sample in a study of CD8 T cells in ankylosing spondylitis. Each CDR3 protein gets one entry after TCRdb re-called the 5' RACE reads with MiXCR. The data show hundreds of thousands of distinct CDR3 sequences, roughly a tenth seen once. Sequences were obtained from blood, either unsorted or a sorted T cell fraction (not recorded which). The receptors were gathered from a male donor with ankylosing spondylitis or in good health (not recorded which). Each CDR3 is given with its conserved first and last residue.

v_call cdr3_aa
TRBV20-1 CSARDAQGHQPQHF
TRBV6-1 CASRFIEGGQETQYF
TRBV10-3 CAISGPGTGHQPLHF
TRBV5-1 CASSRDSGGAGYTEAFF
TRBV19 CASSIDAGTGELFF
TRBV2 CASSEYPPFNAGELFF
TRBV30 CAWSVWGEGGSYEQYF
TRBV7-2 CASSYTTGSNQPQHF
TRBV24-1 CATSPRDRGAGELFF
TRBV5-1 CASSRDRGQNTIYF
TRBV14 CASNRGQGQTQYF
TRBV12-3/TRBV12-4 CASSLIEGTEAFF
TRBV5-1 CASSLDRMNTEAFF
TRBV6-5 CASSYRPGANTGELFF
TRBV20-1 CSARVSGGAELFF
TRBV6-2/TRBV6-3 CASSYELRRQYF
TRBV20-1 CSARAWDSNQPQHF
TRBV7-9 CASSLGGVGNTEAFF
TRBV7-9 CASSPQTGNTEAFF
TRBV6-6 CAYTGNTGELFF
TRBV7-2 CASSFGGGGYNEQFF
TRBV20-1 CSAKSSYEQYF
TRBV20-1 CSARPPLAGNTEAFF
TRBV5-1 CASSLAPGTSGGTTYNEQFF
TRBV7-2 CASSSRADITEAFF
TRBV29-1 CSVEDRRYGYTF
TRBV28 CASRGGDYEQYF
TRBV5-1 CASSVQANEQFF
TRBV20-1 CSARASPYNEQFF
TRBV6-5 CASSFGTSGGAPGNEQFF
TRBV20-1 CSAIHTWGYTF
TRBV20-1 CSALAAWDRGRMKETQYF
TRBV5-1 CASSVQGHRPRSGNTIYF
TRBV12-3/TRBV12-4 CASPPTKGDPTDTQYF
TRBV12-3/TRBV12-4 CASRPTSGGGSSYNEQFF
TRBV29-1 CSVVRDTSYEQYF
TRBV6-5 CASSSWEGTTDTQYF
TRBV7-3 CASSLGLAGGRNEQFF
TRBV24-1 CATSDPPTSYNEQFF
TRBV20-1 CSALMDGGNTEAFF
TRBV20-1 CSASLAGSKAGELFF
TRBV5-1 CASTMGLTEETQYF
TRBV25-1 CASSVGVGQPQHF
TRBV20-1 CSAPRTGGNPGANVLTF
TRBV12-3/TRBV12-4 CASSFSLGGYTF
TRBV12-3/TRBV12-4 CTSSQTSGGLLSPTDTQYF
TRBV7-2 CASSQYGTGSSYEQYF
TRBV20-1 CSAKGLAATDTQYF
TRBV12-3/TRBV12-4 CASGRGQGATNEKLFF
TRBV12-3/TRBV12-4 CASRPDRELRGDTQYF
TRBV6-5 CASRPSTYEQYF
TRBV12-3/TRBV12-4 CASTPRSSGANVLTF
TRBV20-1 CSAPRQGLYNEQFF
TRBV7-8 CASSRRSSPGTIRGETQYF
TRBV5-1 CASSLEFLGAGEQFF
TRBV5-1 CASSLLELGGNEQFF
TRBV7-3 CASSLNGGGNGYTF
TRBV5-1 CASSFGTEANYGYTF
TRBV5-1 CASSLAGSKNTEAFF